The T cell receptor beta chain under discussion was sequenced for a study of long-term antiretroviral therapy in people with HIV. Broader study findings: Dominance of pre-ART expanded clones persisted, fluctuating and often declining after ART. With ART, diversity went up but was still lower than in transplant donor controls. Blood sampling spanned 2004 to 2017, possibly under older ART regimens.

immunoSEQ v3.0 was run at survey level. The table came from immunoSEQ multiplex PCR; TCRdb's copy has only in-frame clones and leaves some out. This sample yields tens of thousands of clones, of which over 90% are seen a single time; around 7.6% belongs to the top ten. Between the trimmed V and J ends, which lost 8 bases and 3 bases, there was a span of 11 bases. The length of the CDR3 is 13 residues. CDR1 SNHLY and CDR2 FYNNEI come from the germline V gene. This clone appeared a few times. The antigen is undetermined. The clonotype originates from a man under 40 with HIV. This chain links TRBV2 with TRBJ1-5; D is ambiguous. The sample consisted of unsorted PBMCs, taken 6 to 6.5 years after starting antiretroviral therapy. The CDR3 is CASCSSYNQPQHF. The CDR3 DNA reads as TGTGCCAGCTGCTCCAGCTACAATCAGCCCCAGCATTTT.